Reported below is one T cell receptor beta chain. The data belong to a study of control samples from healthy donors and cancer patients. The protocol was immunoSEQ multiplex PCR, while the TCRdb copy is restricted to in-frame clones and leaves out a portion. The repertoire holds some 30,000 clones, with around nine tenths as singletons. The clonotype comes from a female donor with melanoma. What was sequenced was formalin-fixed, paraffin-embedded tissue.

As DNA, the CDR3 is TGTGCCAGCAGAAGCACAGATACGCAGTATTTT. This encodes CASRSTDTQYF. This chain connects TRBV3-1 (or the pseudogene TRBV3-2) to TRBJ2-3; no definite D call. Germline CDR1 and CDR2: LGHDT and YNNKEL (reference sequence). CDR3 length: 11 residues. V lost 6 bases and J 0 bases, leaving 1 base between the germline ends.